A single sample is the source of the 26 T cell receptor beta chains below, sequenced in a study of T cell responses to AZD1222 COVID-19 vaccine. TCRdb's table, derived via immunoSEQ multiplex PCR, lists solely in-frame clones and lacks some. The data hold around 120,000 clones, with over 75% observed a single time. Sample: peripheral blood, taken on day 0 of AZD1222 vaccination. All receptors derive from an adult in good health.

In nucleotides, the CDR3 is TGCAGCGTTGTCGGGGCAGAAGCTTTCTTT. It translates to CSVVGAEAFF. This chain uses TRBV29-1 with TRBJ1-1; D might be TRBD1 (5 bases). Per the germline V gene, CDR1 is SQVTM and CDR2 is ANQGSEA. V was cut by 4 bases and J by 8 bases, with 8 bases left in between. The CDR3 length is 10 residues. Filled out from reference TRBV29-1 and TRBJ1-1, the complete variable domain reads SAVISQKPSRDICQRGTSLTIQCQVDSQVTMMFWYRQQPGQSLTLIATANQGSEATYESGFVIDKFPISRPNLTFSTLTVSNMSPEDSSIYLCSVVGAEAFFGQGTRLTVV.

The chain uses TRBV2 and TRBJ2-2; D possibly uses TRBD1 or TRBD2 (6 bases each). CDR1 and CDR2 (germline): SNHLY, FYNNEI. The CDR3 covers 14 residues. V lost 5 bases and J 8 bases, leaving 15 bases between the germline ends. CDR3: CASSLEGQGGELFF. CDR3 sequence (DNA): TGTGCCAGCAGTTTGGAGGGCCAGGGGGGGGAGCTGTTTTTT.

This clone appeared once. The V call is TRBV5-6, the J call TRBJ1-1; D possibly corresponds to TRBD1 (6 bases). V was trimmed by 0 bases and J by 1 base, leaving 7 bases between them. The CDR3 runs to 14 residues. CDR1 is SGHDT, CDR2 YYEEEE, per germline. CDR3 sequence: CASSLAGENTEAFF. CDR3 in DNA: TGTGCCAGCAGCTTGGCAGGGGAGAACACTGAAGCTTTCTTT. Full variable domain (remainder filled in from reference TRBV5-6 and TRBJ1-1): DAGVTQSPTHLIKTRGQQVTLRCSPKSGHDTVSWYQQALGQGPQFIFQYYEEEERQRGNFPDRFSGHQFPNYSSELNVNALLLGDSALYLCASSLAGENTEAFFGQGTRLTVV.

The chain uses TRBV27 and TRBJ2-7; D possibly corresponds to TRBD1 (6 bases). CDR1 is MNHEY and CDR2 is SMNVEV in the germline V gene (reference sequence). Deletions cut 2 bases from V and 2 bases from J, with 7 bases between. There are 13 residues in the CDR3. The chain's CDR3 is CASSLGQPYEQYF. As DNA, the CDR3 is TGTGCCAGCAGTTTAGGACAGCCCTACGAGCAGTACTTC.

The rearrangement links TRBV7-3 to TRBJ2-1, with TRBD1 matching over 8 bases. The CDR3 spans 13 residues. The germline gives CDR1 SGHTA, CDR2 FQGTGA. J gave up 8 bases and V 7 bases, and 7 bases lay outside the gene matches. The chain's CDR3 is CASTAPGGDEQFF. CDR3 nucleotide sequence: TGTGCCAGCACCGCCCCAGGGGGCGATGAGCAGTTCTTC.

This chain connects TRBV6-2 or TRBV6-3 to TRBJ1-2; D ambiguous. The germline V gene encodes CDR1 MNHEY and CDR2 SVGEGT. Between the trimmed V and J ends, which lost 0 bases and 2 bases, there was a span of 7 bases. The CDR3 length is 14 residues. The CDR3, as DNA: TGTGCCAGCAGTTACTCGTTCAGCAACTATGGCTACACCTTC. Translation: CASSYSFSNYGYTF.

CDR3 region: CASSLEWGTYGYTF. CDR3 nucleotides: TGTGCCAGCAGCTTGGAGTGGGGAACCTATGGCTACACCTTC. The chain has TRBV5-4 and TRBJ1-2; D is unclear. Germline V lookup: CDR1 SGHNT, CDR2 YYREEE (reference sequence). The V end lost 0 bases, the J end lost 4 bases, and 10 bases lay between the germline ends. The CDR3 loop spans 14 amino acids.

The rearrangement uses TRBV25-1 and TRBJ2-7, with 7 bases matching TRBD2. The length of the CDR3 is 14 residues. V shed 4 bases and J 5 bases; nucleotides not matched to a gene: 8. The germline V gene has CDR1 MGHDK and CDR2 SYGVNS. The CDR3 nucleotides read TGTGCCAGCAGTGCCTTGGGGGGGGATGACGAGCAGTACTTC. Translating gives CASSALGGDDEQYF.

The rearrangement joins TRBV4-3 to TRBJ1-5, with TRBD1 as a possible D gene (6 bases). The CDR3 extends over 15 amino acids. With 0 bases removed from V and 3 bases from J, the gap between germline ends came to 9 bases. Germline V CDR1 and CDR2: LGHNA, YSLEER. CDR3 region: CASSQDRGDNQPQHF. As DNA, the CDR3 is TGCGCCAGCAGCCAAGACAGGGGCGACAATCAGCCCCAGCATTTT.

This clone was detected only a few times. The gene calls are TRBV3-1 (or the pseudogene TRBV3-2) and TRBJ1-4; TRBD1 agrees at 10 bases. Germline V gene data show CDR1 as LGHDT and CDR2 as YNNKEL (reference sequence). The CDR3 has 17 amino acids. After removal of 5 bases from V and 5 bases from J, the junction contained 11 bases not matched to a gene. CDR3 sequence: CASSLAGQGFGNEKLFF. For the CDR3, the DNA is TGTGCCAGCAGCTTAGCGGGACAGGGGTTCGGGAATGAAAAACTGTTTTTT.

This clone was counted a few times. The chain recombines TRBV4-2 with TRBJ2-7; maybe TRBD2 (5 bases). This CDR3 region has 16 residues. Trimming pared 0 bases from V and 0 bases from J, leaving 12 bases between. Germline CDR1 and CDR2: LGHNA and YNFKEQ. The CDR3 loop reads CASSQESVASSYEQYF. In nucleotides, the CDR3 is TGTGCCAGCAGCCAAGAATCGGTAGCGAGCTCCTACGAGCAGTACTTC.

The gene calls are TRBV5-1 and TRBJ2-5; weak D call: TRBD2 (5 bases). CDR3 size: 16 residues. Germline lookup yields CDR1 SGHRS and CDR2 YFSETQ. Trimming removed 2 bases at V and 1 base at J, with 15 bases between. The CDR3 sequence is CASSFPPEGLQETQYF. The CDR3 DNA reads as TGCGCCAGCAGCTTCCCCCCTGAGGGCCTCCAAGAGACCCAGTACTTC.

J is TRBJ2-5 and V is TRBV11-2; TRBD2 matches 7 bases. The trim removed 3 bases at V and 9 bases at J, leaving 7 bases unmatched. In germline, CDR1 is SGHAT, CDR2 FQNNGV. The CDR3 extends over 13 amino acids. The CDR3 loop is CASSFGTREAQYF. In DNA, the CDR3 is TGTGCCAGCAGCTTTGGGACCCGGGAGGCCCAGTACTTC.

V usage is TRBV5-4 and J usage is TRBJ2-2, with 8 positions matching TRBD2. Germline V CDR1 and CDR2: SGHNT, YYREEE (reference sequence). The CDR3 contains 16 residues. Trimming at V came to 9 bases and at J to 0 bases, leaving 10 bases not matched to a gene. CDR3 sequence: CATQEGAGANTGELFF. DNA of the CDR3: TGTGCCACCCAGGAAGGAGCGGGAGCGAACACCGGGGAGCTGTTTTTT.

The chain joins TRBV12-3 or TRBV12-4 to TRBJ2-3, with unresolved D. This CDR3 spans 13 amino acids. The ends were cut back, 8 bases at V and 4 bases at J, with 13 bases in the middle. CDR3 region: CASRRLGPDTQYF. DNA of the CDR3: TGTGCCAGCCGCAGGCTGGGCCCAGATACGCAGTATTTT.

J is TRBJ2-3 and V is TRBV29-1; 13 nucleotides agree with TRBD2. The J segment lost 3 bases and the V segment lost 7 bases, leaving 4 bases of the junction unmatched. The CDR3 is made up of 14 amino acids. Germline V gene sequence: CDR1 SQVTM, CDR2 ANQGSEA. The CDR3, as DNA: TGCAGCGGGGGACTAGCGGGATCGACAGATACGCAGTATTTT. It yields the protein CSGGLAGSTDTQYF.

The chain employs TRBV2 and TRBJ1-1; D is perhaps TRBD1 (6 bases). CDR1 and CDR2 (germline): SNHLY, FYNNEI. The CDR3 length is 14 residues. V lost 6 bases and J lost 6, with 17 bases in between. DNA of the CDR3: TGTGCCAGCAGGGAGGCTACAGGGTCATCTGAAGCTTTCTTT. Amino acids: CASREATGSSEAFF.

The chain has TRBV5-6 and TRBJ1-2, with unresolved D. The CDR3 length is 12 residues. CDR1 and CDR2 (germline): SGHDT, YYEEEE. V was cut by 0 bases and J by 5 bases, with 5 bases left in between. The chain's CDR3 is CASSLVGYGYTF. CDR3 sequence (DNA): TGTGCCAGCAGCTTGGTCGGGTATGGCTACACCTTC.

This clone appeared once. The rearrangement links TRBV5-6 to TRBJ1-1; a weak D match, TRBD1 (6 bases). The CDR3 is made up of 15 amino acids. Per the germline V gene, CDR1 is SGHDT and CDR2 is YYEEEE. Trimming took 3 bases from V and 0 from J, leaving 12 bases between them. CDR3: CASSSEGEMNTEAFF. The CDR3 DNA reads TGTGCCAGCAGCTCCGAGGGGGAAATGAACACTGAAGCTTTCTTT. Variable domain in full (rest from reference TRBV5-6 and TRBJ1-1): DAGVTQSPTHLIKTRGQQVTLRCSPKSGHDTVSWYQQALGQGPQFIFQYYEEEERQRGNFPDRFSGHQFPNYSSELNVNALLLGDSALYLCASSSEGEMNTEAFFGQGTRLTVV.

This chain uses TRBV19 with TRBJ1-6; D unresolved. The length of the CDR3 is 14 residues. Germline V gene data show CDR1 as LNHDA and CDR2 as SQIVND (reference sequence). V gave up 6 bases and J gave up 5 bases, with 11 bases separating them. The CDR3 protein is CASRSGVDNSPLHF. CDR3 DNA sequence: TGTGCCAGTAGATCGGGCGTCGATAATTCACCCCTCCACTTT. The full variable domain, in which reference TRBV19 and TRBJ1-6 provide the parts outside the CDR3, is DGGITQSPKYLFRKEGQNVTLSCEQNLNHDAMYWYRQDPGQGLRLIYYSQIVNDFQKGDIAEGYSVSREKKESFPLTVTSAQKNPTAFYLCASRSGVDNSPLHFGNGTRLTVT.

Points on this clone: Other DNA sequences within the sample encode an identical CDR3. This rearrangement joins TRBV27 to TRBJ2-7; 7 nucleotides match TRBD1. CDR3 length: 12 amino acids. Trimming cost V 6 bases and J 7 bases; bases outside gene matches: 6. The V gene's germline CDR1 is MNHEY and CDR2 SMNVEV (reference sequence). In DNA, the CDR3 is TGTGCCAGCAGCCTCACAGGGGTAGAGCAGTACTTC. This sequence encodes CASSLTGVEQYF.

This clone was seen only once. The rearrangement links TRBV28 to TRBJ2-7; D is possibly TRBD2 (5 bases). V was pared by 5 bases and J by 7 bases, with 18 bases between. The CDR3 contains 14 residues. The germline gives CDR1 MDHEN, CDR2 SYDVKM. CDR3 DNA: TGTGCCAGCAGTACACCCTCGGGGTTAGGGGAGCAGTACTTC. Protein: CASSTPSGLGEQYF.

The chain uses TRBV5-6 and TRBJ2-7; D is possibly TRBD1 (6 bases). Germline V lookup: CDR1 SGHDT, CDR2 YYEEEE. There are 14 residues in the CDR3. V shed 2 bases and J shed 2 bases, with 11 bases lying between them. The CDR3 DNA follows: TGTGCCAGCAGCTTCGGGGACATACCCTACGAGCAGTACTTC. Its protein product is CASSFGDIPYEQYF.

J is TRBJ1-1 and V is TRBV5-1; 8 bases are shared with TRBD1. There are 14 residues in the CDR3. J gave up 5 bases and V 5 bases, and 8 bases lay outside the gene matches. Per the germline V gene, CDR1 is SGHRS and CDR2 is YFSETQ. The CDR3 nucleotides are TGCGCCAGCAGACCAAACCAGGGGGCAACTGAAGCTTTCTTT. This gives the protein CASRPNQGATEAFF.

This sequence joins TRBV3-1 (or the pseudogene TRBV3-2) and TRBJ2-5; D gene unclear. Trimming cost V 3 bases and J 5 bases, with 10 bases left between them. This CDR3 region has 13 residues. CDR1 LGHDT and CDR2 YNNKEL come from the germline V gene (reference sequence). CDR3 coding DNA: TGTGCCAGCAGCCACCGGACCGGGGAGACCCAGTACTTC. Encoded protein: CASSHRTGETQYF.

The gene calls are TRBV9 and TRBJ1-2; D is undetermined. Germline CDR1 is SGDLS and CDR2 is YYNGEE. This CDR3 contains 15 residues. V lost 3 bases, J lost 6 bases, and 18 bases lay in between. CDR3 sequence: CASSEEGFLRHGYTF. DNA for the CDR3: TGTGCCAGCAGCGAGGAAGGGTTCTTGAGACATGGCTACACCTTC.